This T cell receptor (beta chain) was retrieved from a study of blood T cells in healthy people across ages. With a J-beta primer mix and a sample-barcoded 5' primer, a second PCR ran roughly 7 to 11 cycles. Every sample gave at least 3 million paired-end reads containing CDR3. One entry per CDR3 protein, called by TCRdb with MiXCR from the 5' RACE reads. The sample has just under 550,000 distinct CDR3 sequences; around 24% are singletons. The V gene lost 5 bases and the J gene lost 2 bases, with 16 bases spanning the gap. The length of the CDR3 is 16 residues. CDR1 is SGHTA and CDR2 is FQGTGA in the germline V gene. These same records also appear under a second study, on T cells of mothers and their children. That paper adds: Donors were a few healthy Caucasian mothers and their six children.

Sample: blood. The chain links TRBV7-3 to TRBJ2-1; the D gene is possibly TRBD1 (6 bases). The source is a boy aged 10-17 years in good health. DNA of the CDR3: TGTGCCAGCAGCATATCAGGGGAAGTCGCCTACAATGAGCAGTTCTTC. Translated: CASSISGEVAYNEQFF.